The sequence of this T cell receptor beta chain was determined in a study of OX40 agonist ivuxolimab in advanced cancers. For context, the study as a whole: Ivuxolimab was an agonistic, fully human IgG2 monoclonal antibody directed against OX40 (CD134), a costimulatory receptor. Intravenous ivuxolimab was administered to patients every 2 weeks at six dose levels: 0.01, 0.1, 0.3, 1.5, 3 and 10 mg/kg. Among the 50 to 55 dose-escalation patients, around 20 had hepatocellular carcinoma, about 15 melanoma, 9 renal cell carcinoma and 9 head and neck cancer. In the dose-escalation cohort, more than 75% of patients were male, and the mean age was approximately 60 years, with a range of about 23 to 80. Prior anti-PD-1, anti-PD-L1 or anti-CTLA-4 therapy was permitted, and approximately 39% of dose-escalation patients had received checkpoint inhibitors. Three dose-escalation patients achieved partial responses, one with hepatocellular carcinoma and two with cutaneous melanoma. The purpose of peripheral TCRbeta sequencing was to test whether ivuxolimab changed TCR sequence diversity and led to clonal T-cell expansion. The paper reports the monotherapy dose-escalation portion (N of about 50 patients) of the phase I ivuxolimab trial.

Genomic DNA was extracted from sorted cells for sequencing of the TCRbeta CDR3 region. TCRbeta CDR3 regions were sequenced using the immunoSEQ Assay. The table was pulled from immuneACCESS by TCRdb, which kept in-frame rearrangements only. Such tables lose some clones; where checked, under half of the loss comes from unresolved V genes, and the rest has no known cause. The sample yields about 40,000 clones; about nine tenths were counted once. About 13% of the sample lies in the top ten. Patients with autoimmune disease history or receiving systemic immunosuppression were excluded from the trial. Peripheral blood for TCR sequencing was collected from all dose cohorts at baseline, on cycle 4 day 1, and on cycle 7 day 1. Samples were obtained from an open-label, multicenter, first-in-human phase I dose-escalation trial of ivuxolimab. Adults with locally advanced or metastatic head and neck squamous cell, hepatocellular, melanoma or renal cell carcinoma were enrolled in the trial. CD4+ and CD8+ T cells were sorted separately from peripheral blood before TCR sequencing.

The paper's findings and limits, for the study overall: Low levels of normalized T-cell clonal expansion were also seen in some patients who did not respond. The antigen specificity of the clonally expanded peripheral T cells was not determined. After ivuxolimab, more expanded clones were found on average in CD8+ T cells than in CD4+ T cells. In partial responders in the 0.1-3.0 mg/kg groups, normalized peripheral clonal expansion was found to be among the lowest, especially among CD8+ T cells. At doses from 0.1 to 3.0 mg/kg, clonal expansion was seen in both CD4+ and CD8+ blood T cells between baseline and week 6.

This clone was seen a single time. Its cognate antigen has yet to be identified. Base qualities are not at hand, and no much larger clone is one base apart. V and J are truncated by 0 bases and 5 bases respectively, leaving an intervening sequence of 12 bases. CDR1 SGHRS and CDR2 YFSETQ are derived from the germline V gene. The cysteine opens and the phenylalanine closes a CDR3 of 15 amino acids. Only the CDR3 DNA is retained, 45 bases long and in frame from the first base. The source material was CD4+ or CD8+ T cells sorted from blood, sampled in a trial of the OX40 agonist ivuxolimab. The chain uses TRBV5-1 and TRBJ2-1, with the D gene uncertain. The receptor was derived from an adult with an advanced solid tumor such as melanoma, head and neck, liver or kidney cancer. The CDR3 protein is CASSLAWGINNEQFF. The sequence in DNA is TGCGCCAGCAGCTTGGCTTGGGGAATCAACAATGAGCAGTTCTTC.